This T cell receptor beta chain was found in a study of blood T cell repertoires in COVID-19. V trimming: 2 bases; J trimming: 2 bases; junction bases outside the gene matches: 5. CDR3 length: 15 residues. Germline assignment: CDR1 MGHRA and CDR2 YSYEKL. The method was immunoSEQ multiplex PCR; TCRdb's version includes in-frame clones alone and lacks a portion of them. The sample lists 360,000 or so clones, 89% occurring once. Cohorts were assigned according to the clinical history that participants reported. Resolution of symptoms, clearance, or two negative PCRs was present in recovered Cohort 3 donors.

Sequencing used PBMCs or T cells enriched from blood (not recorded which). The chain employs TRBV4-1 and TRBJ2-5; 7 bases fit TRBD2. The clonotype originates from a woman aged 25 to 39 who had recovered from COVID-19. CDR3 amino acids: CASSQWGLTQETQYF. In DNA form, the CDR3 reads TGCGCCAGCAGCCAATGGGGACTAACTCAAGAGACCCAGTACTTC.